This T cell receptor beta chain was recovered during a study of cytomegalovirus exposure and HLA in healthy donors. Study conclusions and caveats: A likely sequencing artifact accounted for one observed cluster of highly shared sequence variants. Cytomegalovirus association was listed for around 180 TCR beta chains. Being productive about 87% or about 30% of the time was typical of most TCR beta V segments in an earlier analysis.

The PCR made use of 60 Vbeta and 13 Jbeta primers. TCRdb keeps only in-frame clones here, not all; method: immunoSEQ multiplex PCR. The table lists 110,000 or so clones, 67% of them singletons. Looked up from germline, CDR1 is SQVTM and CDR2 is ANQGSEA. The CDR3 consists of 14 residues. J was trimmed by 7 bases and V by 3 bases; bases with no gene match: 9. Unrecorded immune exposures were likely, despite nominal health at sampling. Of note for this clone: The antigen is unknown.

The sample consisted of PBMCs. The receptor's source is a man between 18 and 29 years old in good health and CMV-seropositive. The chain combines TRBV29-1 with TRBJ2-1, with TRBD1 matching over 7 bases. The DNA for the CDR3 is TGCAGCGTTGATCAAGGGGGCACGTGGAATGAGCAGTTCTTC. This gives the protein CSVDQGGTWNEQFF.